This TCR beta chain was identified during a study of T cell clonotyping in hematopoietic cell transplantation. Findings of the study overall: No sorting was done, leaving CD4 and CD8 contributions mixed.

As to this clone: The antigen remains undetermined.

Per the germline V gene, CDR1 is SGHRS and CDR2 is YFSETQ. The germline V and J ends were trimmed by 4 bases and 0 bases, with 17 bases remaining between them. There are 16 residues in the CDR3. Using immunoSEQ multiplex PCR, the repertoire was profiled, and TCRdb retains in-frame clones only, with some absent. The top ten clones hold 0.7% to 0.95% of a sample with 10,000 to 15,000 clones, 85% to 95% of them seen once. This chain links TRBV5-1 with TRBJ2-7; D may be TRBD1 or TRBD2 (6 bases each). The sequenced sample consisted of peripheral blood mononuclear cells. The sequence came from a woman in her forties or fifties in good health. Some clones in this sample may be carry-over from other donors' samples. CDR3 region: CASSLLGGGSSYEQYF. In DNA, the CDR3 is TGCGCCAGCAGCCTCCTCGGGGGCGGAAGCTCCTACGAGCAGTACTTC.